The present TCR beta chain was sequenced within a study of vaccination and CD4 T cells after COVID-19 (dated by TCRdb to between 2021 and 2023). Study-level background: Convalescent patients had a positive SARS-CoV-2 result on nasal swab PCR, and of these patients, fewer than ten had mild disease and one had severe disease. The convalescent cohort included six males and four females, with two Hispanic individuals, seven Caucasians, two Asians and one multiracial person. Two doses of either the Pfizer-BioNTech BNT162b2 vaccine (n=8) or the Moderna mRNA-1273 vaccine (n=2) were administered to participants. Post-COVID blood samples were collected from convalescent patients a median of roughly 100 days after diagnosis, with a range of about 35 to 170 days. The time from the second vaccine dose to post-vaccine blood sampling had a median of roughly 79 days and ranged from about 14 to 241 days. Culture stimuli were overlapping spike peptide pools from SARS-CoV-2 and from the common cold coronaviruses HCoV-NL63, HCoV-OC43 and HCoV-229E. As controls, cultures received a CEFX viral epitope pool (the positive control), an HIV-1 Nef peptide pool (the negative control), or no peptide at all. The spike-specific CD4+ TCR repertoire was compared before and after mRNA vaccination in over 9 COVID-19 convalescent patients and a few infection-naive healthy vaccine recipients.

The intended sense of this specimen's treatment or condition label: roughly 11-day PBMC culture with coronavirus spike peptide pools or control peptides (ViraFEST assay). The ViraFEST assay, used in the study, expanded antigen-specific T cells with peptide pools and then identified the expanded clonotypes through TCR sequencing. Positive SARS-CoV-2 PCR tests in the convalescent patients dated from March to December 2020, before Alpha, Beta and Delta variants emerged in the United States. Each well held 2.2 million or so PBMCs cultured with approximately 10 ug/ml peptide pools in IMDM containing approximately 4.8% human AB serum and around 10 IU/ml IL-2. Half of the culture medium was replaced with fresh IL-2-containing medium on days 3 and 7. After around 11 days of culture, CD4+ T cells were isolated by negative selection with the EasySep CD4+ T cell isolation kit. Ficoll-Paque Plus gradient centrifugation was used to isolate PBMCs from whole blood, and the isolated PBMCs were then either used fresh or cryopreserved at -140C. Triplicate wells were generally used for each culture condition.

From its cysteine to its phenylalanine, the CDR3 spans 15 amino acids. Only the CDR3 DNA stays, 45 bases, in frame from base 1. CDR1 and CDR2 were assigned from the germline V gene (reference sequence) as GTSNPN and SVGIG. V is pruned by 0 bases and J by 4 bases, leaving 6 bases of the junction without a gene match. Worth noting for this clonotype: The antigen it recognizes is unknown. No per-base quality is available; no much larger clone lies one base away.

Here is what the overall study found, with its caveats: In convalescent patients, a median around 86% of post-vaccine SARS-CoV-2-reactive clones were detected only after vaccination, and vaccine-specific priming was suggested by this finding. Although the median number of SARS-CoV-2-reactive clonotypes went up from fewer than 25 after infection to 35 to 40 after vaccination, the increase was not significant. The number of convalescent patients in the study was relatively small, and the study did not examine early timepoints following natural infection. Of the vaccine-specific clones in convalescent patients, 304 of 307, or nearly all, reacted only to SARS-CoV-2 spike and did not cross-react with common cold coronaviruses.

The method was PCR. DNA from cultured CD4+ T cells was subjected to TCR sequencing with the Oncomine TCR Beta short-read assay at the Johns Hopkins FTIC core. The QIAamp micro DNA kit was used to extract genomic DNA from the cultured CD4+ T cells. The Oncomine TCR Beta libraries from cultured CD4+ T cells were pooled using unique dual indexes and then sequenced on an Illumina iSeq 100. In the authors' own workflow: Non-productive sequences were removed, and CDR3s not starting with C, not ending with F or W, or shorter than 7 amino acids were discarded. The MANAFEST web application identified antigen-specific clonotypes by comparing peptide-stimulated wells against reference wells and other culture wells. Positive clones required FDR below 0.05, an odds ratio above 5, and productive frequency above 0.1% in at least two of three replicate wells. Clonotypes that were significantly expanded in both SARS-CoV-2 spike wells and at least one common cold coronavirus spike condition were defined as cross-reactive. CDR3 homology was assessed with Levenshtein distances (stringdist) and unrooted phylogenetic trees (ape) in R version 3.6.1. Starting from the raw public reads, TCRdb applied fastp trimming at Q25, assembled clones with MiXCR and retained in-frame beta chains. Each CDR3 protein gets just one entry, which takes the most common genes and DNA from the rows behind it. Clone size and V and J calls follow TCRdb, not the original study. In this sample the table shows 11,000 or so distinct CDR3 sequences, about 53% of which occur a single time. The ten largest clones take up more than 9% of the sample.

The chain is made from TRBV30 and TRBJ2-7; 10 bases in the junction line up with TRBD2. Sequencing was done on a sample of CD4+ T cells from blood, cultured in vitro. The sequence was obtained from a human donor who had recovered from COVID-19. The DNA reads TGTGCCTGGAGTGTATTGGCTAGCGGGAGTTACGAGCAGTACTTC. This translates into CAWSVLASGSYEQYF.